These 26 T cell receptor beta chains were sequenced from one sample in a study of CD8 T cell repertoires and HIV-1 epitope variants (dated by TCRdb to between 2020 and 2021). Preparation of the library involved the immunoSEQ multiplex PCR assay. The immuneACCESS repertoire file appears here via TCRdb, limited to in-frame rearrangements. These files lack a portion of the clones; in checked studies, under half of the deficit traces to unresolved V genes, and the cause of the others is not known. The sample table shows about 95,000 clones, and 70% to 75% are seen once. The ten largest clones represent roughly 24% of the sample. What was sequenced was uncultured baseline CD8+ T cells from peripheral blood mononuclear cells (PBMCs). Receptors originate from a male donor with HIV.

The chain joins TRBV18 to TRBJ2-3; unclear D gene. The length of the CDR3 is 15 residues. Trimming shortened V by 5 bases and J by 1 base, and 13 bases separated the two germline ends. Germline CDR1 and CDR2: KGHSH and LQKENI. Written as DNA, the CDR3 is TGTGCCAGCTCATTCGCCCGGGCGGGCACAGATACGCAGTATTTT. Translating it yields CASSFARAGTDTQYF. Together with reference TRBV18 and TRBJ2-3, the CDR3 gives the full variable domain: NAGVMQNPRHLVRRRGQEARLRCSPMKGHSHVYWYRQLPEEGLKFMVYLQKENIIDESGMPKERFSAEFPKEGPSILRIQQVVRGDSAAYFCASSFARAGTDTQYFGPGTRLTVL.

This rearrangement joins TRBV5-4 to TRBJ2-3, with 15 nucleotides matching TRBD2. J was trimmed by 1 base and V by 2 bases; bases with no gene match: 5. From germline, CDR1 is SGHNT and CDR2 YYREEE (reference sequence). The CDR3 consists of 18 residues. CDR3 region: CASSFGLAGGRGTDTQYF. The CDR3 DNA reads TGTGCCAGCAGCTTCGGACTAGCGGGAGGGCGGGGCACAGATACGCAGTATTTT.

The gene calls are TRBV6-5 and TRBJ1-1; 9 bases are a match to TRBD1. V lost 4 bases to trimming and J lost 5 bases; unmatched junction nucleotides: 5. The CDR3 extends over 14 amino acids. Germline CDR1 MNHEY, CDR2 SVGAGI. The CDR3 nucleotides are TGTGCCAGCAGTTGGGGACAGGGCGGAACTGAAGCTTTCTTT. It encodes CASSWGQGGTEAFF.

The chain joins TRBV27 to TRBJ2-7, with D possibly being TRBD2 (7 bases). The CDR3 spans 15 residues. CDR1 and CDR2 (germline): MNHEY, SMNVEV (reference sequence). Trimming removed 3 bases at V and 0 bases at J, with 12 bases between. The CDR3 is CASSLGGALSYEQYF. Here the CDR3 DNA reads TGTGCCAGCAGTTTGGGGGGGGCGCTCTCCTACGAGCAGTACTTC.

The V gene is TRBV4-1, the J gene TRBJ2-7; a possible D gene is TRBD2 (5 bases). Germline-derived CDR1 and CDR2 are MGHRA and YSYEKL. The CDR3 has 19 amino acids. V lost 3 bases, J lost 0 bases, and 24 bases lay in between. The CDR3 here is CASSQAAGLGMKNSYEQYF. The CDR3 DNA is TGCGCCAGCAGCCAGGCTGCGGGTTTAGGGATGAAAAACTCCTACGAGCAGTACTTC.

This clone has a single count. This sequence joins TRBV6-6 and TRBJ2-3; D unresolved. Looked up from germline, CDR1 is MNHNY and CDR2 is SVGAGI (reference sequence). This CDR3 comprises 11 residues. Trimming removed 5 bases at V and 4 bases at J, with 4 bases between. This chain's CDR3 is CASSGPDTQYF. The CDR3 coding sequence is TGTGCCAGCAGTGGCCCAGATACGCAGTATTTT.

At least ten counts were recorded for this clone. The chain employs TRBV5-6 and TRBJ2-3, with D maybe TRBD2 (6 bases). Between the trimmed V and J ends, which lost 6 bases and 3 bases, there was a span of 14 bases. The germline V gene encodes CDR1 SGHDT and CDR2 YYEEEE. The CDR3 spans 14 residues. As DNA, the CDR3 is TGTGCCAGCACCGTGGGACTTGGGACAGATACGCAGTATTTT. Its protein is CASTVGLGTDTQYF.

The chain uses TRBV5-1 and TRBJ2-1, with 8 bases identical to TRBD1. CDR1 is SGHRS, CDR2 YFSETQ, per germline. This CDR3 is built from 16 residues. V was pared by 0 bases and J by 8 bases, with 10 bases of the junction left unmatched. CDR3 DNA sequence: TGCGCCAGCAGCTTGGTGCGGGACAGGAAAACATATGAGCAGTTCTTC. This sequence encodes CASSLVRDRKTYEQFF.

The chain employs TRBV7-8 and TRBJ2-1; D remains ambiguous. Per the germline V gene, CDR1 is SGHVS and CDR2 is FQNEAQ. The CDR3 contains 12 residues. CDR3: CANSDGFNEQFF. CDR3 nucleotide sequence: TGTGCAAACTCAGACGGATTCAATGAGCAGTTCTTC.

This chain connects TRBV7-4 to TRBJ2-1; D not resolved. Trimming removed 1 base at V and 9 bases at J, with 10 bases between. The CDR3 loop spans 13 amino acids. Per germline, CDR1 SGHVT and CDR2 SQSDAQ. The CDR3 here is CASSLDGASEQFF. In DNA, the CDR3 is TGTGCCAGCAGCTTAGACGGTGCCAGTGAGCAGTTCTTC.

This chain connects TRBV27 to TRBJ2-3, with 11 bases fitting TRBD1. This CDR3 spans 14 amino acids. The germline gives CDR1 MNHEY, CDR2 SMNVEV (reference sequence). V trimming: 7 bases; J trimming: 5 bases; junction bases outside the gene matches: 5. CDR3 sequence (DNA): TGTGCCAGCAAGGGACAGGGGGGGGTAGATACGCAGTATTTT. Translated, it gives CASKGQGGVDTQYF.

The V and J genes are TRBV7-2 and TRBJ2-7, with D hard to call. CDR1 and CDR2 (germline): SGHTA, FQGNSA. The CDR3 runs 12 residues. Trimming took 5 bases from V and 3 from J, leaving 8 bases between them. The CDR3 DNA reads TGTGCCAGCAGCATAGACTTCTACGAGCAGTACTTC. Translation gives CASSIDFYEQYF.

The CDR3 reads CASSLEGFTEAFF. The CDR3 DNA follows: TGCGCCAGCAGCTTAGAGGGCTTCACTGAAGCTTTCTTT. The chain is built from TRBV5-1 and TRBJ1-1; D unclear. This CDR3 is built from 13 residues. The germline CDR1 and CDR2 sequences are SGHRS and YFSETQ. V lost 2 bases and J 4 bases, leaving 9 bases between the germline ends. Full variable domain (remainder filled in from reference TRBV5-1 and TRBJ1-1): KAGVTQTPRYLIKTRGQQVTLSCSPISGHRSVSWYQQTPGQGLQFLFEYFSETQRNKGNFPGRFSGRQFSNSRSEMNVSTLELGDSALYLCASSLEGFTEAFFGQGTRLTVV.

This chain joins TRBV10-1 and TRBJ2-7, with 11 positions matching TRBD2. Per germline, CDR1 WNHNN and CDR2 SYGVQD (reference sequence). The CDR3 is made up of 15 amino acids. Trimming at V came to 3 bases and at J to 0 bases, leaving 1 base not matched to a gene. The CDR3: CASSELAGVSYEQYF. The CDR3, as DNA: TGCGCCAGCAGTGAACTAGCGGGAGTCTCCTACGAGCAGTACTTC.

This CDR3 is CASSLASGKTYGYTF. CDR3 sequence (DNA): TGTGCCAGCAGCCTTGCCAGTGGAAAGACCTATGGCTACACCTTC. This rearrangement joins TRBV14 to TRBJ1-2; D is unresolved. Germline V gene sequence: CDR1 SGHDN, CDR2 FVKESK. The CDR3 length is 15 residues. V gave up 4 bases and J gave up 4 bases, with 16 bases separating them.

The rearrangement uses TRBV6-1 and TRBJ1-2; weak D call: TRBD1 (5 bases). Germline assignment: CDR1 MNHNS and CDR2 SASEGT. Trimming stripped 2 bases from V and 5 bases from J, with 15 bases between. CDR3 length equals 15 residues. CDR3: CASSERRRGEYGYTF. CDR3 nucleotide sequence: TGTGCCAGCAGTGAACGACGACGGGGCGAATATGGCTACACCTTC.

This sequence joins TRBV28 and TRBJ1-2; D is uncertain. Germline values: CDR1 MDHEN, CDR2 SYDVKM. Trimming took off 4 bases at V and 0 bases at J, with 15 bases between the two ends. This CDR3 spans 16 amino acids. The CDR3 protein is CASSSHGRLPNYGYTF. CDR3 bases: TGTGCCAGCAGTTCCCACGGCAGGCTACCTAACTATGGCTACACCTTC.

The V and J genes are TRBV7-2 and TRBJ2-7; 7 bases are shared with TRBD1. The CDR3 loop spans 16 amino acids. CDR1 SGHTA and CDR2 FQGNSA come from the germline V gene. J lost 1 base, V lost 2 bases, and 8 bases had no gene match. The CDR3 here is CASSLSTGYRSYEQYF. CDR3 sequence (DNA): TGTGCCAGCAGCTTATCGACAGGGTATCGGTCCTACGAGCAGTACTTC.

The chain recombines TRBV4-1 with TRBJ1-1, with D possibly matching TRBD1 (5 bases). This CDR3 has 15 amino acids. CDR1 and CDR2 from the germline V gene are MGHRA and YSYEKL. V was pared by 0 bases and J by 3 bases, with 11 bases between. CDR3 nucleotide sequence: TGCGCCAGCAGCCAAGAGAAGGGGAGGGACACTGAAGCTTTCTTT. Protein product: CASSQEKGRDTEAFF.

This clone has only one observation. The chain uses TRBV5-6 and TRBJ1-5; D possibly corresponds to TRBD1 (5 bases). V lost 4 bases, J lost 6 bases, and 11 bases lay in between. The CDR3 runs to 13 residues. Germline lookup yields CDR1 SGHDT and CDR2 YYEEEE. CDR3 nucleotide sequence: TGTGCCAGCAGCAGTGCAGGGTTTCAGCCCCAGCATTTT. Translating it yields CASSSAGFQPQHF.

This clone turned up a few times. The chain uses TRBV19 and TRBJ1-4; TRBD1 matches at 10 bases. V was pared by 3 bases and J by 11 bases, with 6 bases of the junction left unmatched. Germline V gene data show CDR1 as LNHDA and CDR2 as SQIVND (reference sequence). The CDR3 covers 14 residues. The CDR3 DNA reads TGTGCCAGTAGTATGGGACAGGGGACAGAGAAACTGTTTTTT. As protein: CASSMGQGTEKLFF.

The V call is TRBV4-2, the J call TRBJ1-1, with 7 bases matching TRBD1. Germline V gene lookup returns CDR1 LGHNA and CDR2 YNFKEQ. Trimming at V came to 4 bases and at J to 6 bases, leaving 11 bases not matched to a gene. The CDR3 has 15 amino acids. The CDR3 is CASSLLDRDVAEAFF. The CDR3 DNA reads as TGTGCCAGCAGCCTCCTCGACAGGGACGTCGCTGAAGCTTTCTTT.

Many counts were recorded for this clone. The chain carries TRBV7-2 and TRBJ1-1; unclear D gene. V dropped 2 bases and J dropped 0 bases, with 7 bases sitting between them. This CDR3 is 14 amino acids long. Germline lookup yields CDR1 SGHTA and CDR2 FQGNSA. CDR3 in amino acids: CASSLRNLNTEAFF. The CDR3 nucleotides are TGTGCCAGCAGCTTAAGGAACCTGAACACTGAAGCTTTCTTT.

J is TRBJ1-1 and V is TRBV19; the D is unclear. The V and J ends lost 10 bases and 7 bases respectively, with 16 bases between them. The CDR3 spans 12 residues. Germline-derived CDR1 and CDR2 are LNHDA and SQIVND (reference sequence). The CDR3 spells CATRVDTVEAFF. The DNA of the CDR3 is TGTGCCACTAGGGTAGACACCGTTGAAGCTTTCTTT.

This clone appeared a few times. Here the CDR3 DNA reads TGTGCCTGGAGTGTCGGAGGGGGCGATCAGCCCCAGCATTTT. Residues: CAWSVGGGDQPQHF. The chain uses TRBV30 and TRBJ1-5; 7 positions match TRBD1. V was pared by 0 bases and J by 5 bases, with 4 bases of the junction left unmatched. This CDR3 has 14 residues. Germline V gene data show CDR1 as GTSNPN and CDR2 as SVGIG (reference sequence).

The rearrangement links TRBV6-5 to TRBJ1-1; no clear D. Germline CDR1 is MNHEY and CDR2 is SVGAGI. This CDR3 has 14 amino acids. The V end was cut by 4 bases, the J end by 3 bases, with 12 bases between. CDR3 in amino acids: CASSSIRRDTEAFF. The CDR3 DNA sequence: TGTGCCAGCAGTTCCATACGGAGGGACACTGAAGCTTTCTTT.